Given below is one TCR beta chain in context. The trim removed 4 bases at V and 4 bases at J, leaving 9 bases unmatched. Per germline, CDR1 LGHDT and CDR2 YNNKEL (reference sequence). CDR3 length: 15 residues. In the study's own analysis: How many nucleated cells were present was estimated from reference gene primer amplification. Repertoires were generated with immunoSEQ multiplex PCR, while TCRdb's copy carries only in-frame clones and drops some. V and J calls and clone size are those listed in that table; D and trimming were worked out from the DNA. The sample has about 170,000 clones; over 75% are singletons. This entry belongs to a study of blood T cell repertoires in COVID-19. Study summary: Sites in the United States, Italy and Spain provided acute and convalescent COVID-19 samples. The analysed material was cDNA or gDNA that came from T cells, B-cell-depleted T cells, or PBMCs.

Sequenced sample: peripheral blood. The chain is built from TRBV3-1 (or the pseudogene TRBV3-2) and TRBJ2-7; 8 bases map to TRBD2. The receptor was derived from a man aged 55 to 70 who had recovered from COVID-19. For the CDR3, the DNA is TGTGCCAGCAGCCCCCCCAAAGCGGGGGAGTACGAGCAGTACTTC. Translated, it gives CASSPPKAGEYEQYF.